A single sample is the source of the 6 T cell receptor beta chains below, sequenced in a study of vaccination and CD4 T cells after COVID-19. No antigens are known for them. Time point here: late sampling 161 to 241 days after vaccination in a few convalescent patients. Indicated treatment: roughly 10-day PBMC culture with coronavirus spike peptide pools or control peptides (ViraFEST assay). The assay that was used to sequence DNA from cultured CD4+ T cells was the Oncomine TCR Beta short-read assay. TCRdb reprocessed the PCR reads via MiXCR and lists one record per CDR3 protein. The sample yields about 26,000 distinct CDR3 sequences, approximately 41% seen once. Sequenced material: CD4+ T cells from blood, cultured in vitro, taken about 7 months after SARS-CoV-2 vaccination. Receptors originate from a human donor who had recovered from COVID-19.

V gene TRBV20-1 combines with J gene TRBJ1-2; D perhaps matches TRBD1 (5 bases). Germline V lookup: CDR1 DFQATT, CDR2 SNEGSKA (reference sequence). V lost 0 bases to trimming and J lost 4 bases, with 12 bases between them. This CDR3 has 14 residues. The CDR3 sequence: CSARDLGEIYGYTF. The CDR3 DNA reads as TGCAGTGCTAGAGATTTGGGGGAAATCTATGGCTACACCTTC.

The rearrangement links TRBV7-2 to TRBJ2-1; 7 bases agree with TRBD2. The ends lost 5 bases at V and 5 bases at J; junction bases unmatched: 12. The CDR3 extends over 16 amino acids. CDR1 SGHTA and CDR2 FQGNSA come from the germline V gene. In nucleotides, the CDR3 is TGTGCCAGCAGCCCGATTTGGCTAGCGGCAGACAATGAGCAGTTCTTC. Amino acid sequence: CASSPIWLAADNEQFF.

This chain joins TRBV7-8 and TRBJ2-5; tentatively, D is TRBD1 or TRBD2 (5 bases each). This CDR3 has 14 amino acids. Trimming cost V 2 bases and J 4 bases, with 11 bases left between them. Germline-derived CDR1 and CDR2 are SGHVS and FQNEAQ. CDR3 coding DNA: TGTGCCAGCAGCTTACGGGACGGAAGAGAGACCCAGTACTTC. It yields the protein CASSLRDGRETQYF.

The rearrangement links TRBV28 to TRBJ2-4, with D perhaps matching TRBD1 or TRBD2 (5 bases each). This CDR3 has 15 residues. The V gene lost 10 bases and the J gene lost 0 bases, with 16 bases spanning the gap. CDR1 is MDHEN and CDR2 is SYDVKM in the germline V gene. CDR3: CATRDATAAKNIQYF. DNA for the CDR3: TGTGCCACCCGGGACGCTACCGCAGCCAAAAACATTCAGTACTTC.

V usage is TRBV20-1 and J usage is TRBJ2-2; no reliable D call. V dropped 6 bases and J dropped 7 bases, with 15 bases sitting between them. CDR1 is DFQATT and CDR2 is SNEGSKA in the germline V gene (reference sequence). CDR3 length: 13 residues. The CDR3 nucleotides read TGCAGTGCCCGAGCCCTGGAGCACGGGGAGCTGTTTTTT. It translates to CSARALEHGELFF.

The rearrangement joins TRBV19 to TRBJ2-5; D may match TRBD1 or TRBD2 (5 bases each). Germline loops: CDR1 LNHDA, CDR2 SQIVND (reference sequence). This CDR3 spans 18 amino acids. Trimming shortened V by 3 bases and J by 5 bases, and 25 bases separated the two germline ends. The CDR3 DNA reads as TGTGCCAGTAGTATCGCACGGCCCGGGACCCCCAGAAGGGAGACCCAGTACTTC. The encoded protein is CASSIARPGTPRRETQYF.